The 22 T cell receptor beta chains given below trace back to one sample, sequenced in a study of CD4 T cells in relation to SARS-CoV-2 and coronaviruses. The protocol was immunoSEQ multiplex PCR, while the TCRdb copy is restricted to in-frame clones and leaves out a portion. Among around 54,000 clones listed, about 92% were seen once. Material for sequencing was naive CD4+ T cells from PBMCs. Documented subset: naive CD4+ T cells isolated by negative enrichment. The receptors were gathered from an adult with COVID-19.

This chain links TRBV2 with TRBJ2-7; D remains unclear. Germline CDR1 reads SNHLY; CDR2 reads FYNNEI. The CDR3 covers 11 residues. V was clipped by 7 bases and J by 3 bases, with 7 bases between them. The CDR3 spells CASKRLYEQYF. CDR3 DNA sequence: TGTGCCAGCAAACGCCTCTACGAGCAGTACTTC.

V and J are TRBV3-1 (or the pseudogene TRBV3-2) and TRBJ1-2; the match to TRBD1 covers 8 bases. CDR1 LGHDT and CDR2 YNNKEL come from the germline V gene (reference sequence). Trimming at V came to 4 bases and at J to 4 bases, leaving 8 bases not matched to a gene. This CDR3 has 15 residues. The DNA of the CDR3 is TGTGCCAGCAGCCCTCGGGACAGGCCGGCCTATGGCTACACCTTC. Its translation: CASSPRDRPAYGYTF.

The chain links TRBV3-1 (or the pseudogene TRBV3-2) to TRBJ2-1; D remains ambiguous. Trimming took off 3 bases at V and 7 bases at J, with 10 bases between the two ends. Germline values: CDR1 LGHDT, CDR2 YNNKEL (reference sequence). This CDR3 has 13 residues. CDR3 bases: TGTGCCAGCAGCCACACGCAGGTAAATGAGCAGTTCTTC. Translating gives CASSHTQVNEQFF.

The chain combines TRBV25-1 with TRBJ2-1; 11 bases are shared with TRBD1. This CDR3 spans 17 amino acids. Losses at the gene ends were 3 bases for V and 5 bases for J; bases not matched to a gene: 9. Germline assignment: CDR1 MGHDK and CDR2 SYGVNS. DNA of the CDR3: TGTGCCAGCAGTGAGATCCCAGGACAGGGGGCGGACAATGAGCAGTTCTTC. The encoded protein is CASSEIPGQGADNEQFF. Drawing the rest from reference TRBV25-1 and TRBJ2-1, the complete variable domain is EADIYQTPRYLVIGTGKKITLECSQTMGHDKMYWYQQDPGMELHLIHYSYGVNSTEKGDLSSESTVSRIRTEHFPLTLESARPSHTSQYLCASSEIPGQGADNEQFFGPGTRLTVL.

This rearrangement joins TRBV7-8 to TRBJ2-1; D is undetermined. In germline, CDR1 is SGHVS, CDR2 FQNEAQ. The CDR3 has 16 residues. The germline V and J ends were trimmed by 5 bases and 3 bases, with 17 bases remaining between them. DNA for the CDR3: TGTGCCAGCAGCCTCCCCGTGGGGTCCTTCTACAATGAGCAGTTCTTC. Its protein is CASSLPVGSFYNEQFF.

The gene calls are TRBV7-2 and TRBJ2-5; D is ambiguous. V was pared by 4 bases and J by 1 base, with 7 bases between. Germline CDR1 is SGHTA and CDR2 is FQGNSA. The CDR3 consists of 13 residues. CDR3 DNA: TGTGCCAGCAGCTGGGTTACCCAAGAGACCCAGTACTTC. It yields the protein CASSWVTQETQYF.

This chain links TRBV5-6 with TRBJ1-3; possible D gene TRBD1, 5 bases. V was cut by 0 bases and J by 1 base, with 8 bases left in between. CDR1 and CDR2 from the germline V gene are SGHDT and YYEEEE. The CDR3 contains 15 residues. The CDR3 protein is CASSLAGYSGNTIYF. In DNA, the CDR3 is TGTGCCAGCAGCTTGGCAGGGTATTCTGGAAACACCATATATTTT.

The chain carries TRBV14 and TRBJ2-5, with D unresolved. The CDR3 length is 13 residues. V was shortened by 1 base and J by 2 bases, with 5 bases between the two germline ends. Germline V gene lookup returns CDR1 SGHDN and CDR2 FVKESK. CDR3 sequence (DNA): TGTGCCAGCAGCCAAGGATCACAAGAGACCCAGTACTTC. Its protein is CASSQGSQETQYF.

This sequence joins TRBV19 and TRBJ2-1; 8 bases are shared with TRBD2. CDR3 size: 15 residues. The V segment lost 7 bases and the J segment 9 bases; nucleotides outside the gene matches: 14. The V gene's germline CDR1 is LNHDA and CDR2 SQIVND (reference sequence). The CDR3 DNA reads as TGTGCCAGTACCCCCACCGGGACTAGTTACGGTGAGCAGTTCTTC. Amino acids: CASTPTGTSYGEQFF. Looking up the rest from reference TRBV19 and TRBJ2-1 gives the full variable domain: DGGITQSPKYLFRKEGQNVTLSCEQNLNHDAMYWYRQDPGQGLRLIYYSQIVNDFQKGDIAEGYSVSREKKESFPLTVTSAQKNPTAFYLCASTPTGTSYGEQFFGPGTRLTVL.

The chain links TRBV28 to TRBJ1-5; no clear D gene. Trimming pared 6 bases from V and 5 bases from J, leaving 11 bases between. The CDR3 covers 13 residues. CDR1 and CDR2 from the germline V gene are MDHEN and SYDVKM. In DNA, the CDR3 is TGTGCCAGCAGGTTGGGTTCCGATCAGCCCCAGCATTTT. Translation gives CASRLGSDQPQHF.

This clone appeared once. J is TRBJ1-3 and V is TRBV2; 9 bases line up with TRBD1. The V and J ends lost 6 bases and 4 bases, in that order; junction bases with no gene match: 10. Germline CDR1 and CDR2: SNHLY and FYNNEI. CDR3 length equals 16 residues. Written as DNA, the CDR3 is TGTGCCAGCAGCCCACAGGGGGCGGGAGGAGGAAACACCATATATTTT. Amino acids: CASSPQGAGGGNTIYF.

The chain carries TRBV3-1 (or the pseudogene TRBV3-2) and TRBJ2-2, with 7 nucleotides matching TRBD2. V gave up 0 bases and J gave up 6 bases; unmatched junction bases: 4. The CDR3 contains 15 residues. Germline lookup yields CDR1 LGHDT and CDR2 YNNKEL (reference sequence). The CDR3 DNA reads TGTGCCAGCAGCCAAGAAGGCGGGAGCCCCGGGGAGCTGTTTTTT. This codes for CASSQEGGSPGELFF.

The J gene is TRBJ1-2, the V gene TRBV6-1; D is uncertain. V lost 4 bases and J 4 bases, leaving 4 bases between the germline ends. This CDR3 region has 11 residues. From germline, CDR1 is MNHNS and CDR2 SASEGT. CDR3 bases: TGTGCCAGCAGTGGGGGCTATGGCTACACCTTC. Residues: CASSGGYGYTF.

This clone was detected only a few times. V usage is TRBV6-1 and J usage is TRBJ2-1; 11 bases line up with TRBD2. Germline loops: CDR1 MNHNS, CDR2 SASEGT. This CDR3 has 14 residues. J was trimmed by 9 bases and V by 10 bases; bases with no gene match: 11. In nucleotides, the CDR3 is TGTGCCACCCAGACTAGCGGGGCCGGCAGTGAGCAGTTCTTC. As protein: CATQTSGAGSEQFF.

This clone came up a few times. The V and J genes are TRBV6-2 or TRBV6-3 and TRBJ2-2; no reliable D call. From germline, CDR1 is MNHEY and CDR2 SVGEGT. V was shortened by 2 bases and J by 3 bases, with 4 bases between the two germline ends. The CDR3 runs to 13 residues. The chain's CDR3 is CASSYRDTGELFF. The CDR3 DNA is TGTGCCAGCAGTTACAGGGACACCGGGGAGCTGTTTTTT.

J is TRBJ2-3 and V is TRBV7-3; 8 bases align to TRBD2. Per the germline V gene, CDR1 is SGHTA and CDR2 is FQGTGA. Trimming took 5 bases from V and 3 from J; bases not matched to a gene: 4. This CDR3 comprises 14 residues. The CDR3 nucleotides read TGTGCCAGCAGCGCCGGGACTAGTACAGATACGCAGTATTTT. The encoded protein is CASSAGTSTDTQYF.

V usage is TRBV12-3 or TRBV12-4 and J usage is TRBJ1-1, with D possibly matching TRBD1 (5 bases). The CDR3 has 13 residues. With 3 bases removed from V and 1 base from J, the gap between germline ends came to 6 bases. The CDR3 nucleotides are TGTGCCAGCAGTTTTACAGGGAACACTGAAGCTTTCTTT. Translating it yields CASSFTGNTEAFF.

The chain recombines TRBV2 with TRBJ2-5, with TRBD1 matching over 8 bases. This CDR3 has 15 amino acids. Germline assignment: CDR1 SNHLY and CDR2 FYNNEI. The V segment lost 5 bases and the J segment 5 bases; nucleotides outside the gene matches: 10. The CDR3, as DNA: TGTGCCAGCAGTAGGGACAGGTTGGCCTCTGAGACCCAGTACTTC. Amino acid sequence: CASSRDRLASETQYF.

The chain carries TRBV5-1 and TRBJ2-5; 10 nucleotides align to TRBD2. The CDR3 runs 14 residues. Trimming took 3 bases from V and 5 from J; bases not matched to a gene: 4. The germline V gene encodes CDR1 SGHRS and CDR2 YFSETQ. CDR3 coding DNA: TGCGCCAGCAGCTCCCGAGCGGGAGGGGAGACCCAGTACTTC. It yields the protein CASSSRAGGETQYF.

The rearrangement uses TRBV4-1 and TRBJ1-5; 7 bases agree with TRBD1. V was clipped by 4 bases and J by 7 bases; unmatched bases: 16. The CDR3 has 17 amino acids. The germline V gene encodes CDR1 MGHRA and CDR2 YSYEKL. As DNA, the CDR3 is TGCGCCAGCAGCCCCACGCCCACTACAGGGGACCTACAGCCCCAGCATTTT. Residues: CASSPTPTTGDLQPQHF.

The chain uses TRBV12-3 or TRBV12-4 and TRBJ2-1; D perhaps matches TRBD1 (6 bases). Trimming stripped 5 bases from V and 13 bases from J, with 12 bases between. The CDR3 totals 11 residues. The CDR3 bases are TGTGCCAGCAGTGTACAGGGCCCTCAGTTCTTC. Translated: CASSVQGPQFF.

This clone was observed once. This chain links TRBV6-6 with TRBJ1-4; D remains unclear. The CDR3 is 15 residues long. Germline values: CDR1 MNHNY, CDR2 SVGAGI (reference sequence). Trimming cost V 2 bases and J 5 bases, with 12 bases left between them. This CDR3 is CASSYGRPSNEKLFF. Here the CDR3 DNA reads TGTGCCAGCAGTTACGGCAGGCCGTCGAATGAAAAACTGTTTTTT.